These T cell receptor beta chains were read from a single sample in a study of Ad26.COV2.S vaccination and SARS-CoV-2 variants. Assay: immunoSEQ multiplex PCR; the TCRdb copy retains only in-frame clones and omits some. The sample holds some 290,000 clones; around four fifths are singletons and the top ten take under 2.5%. The sequencing used peripheral blood, collected in a trial of Ad26.COV2.S vaccine versus placebo. The receptors were gathered from a person between 18 and 59 years old who received the Ad26.COV2.S COVID-19 vaccine or a placebo. CDR3s include the opening cysteine and the closing phenylalanine or tryptophan. The order of the fields is V gene, D gene, J gene, CDR3 protein. D genes are given only for firm matches.

TRBV4-2	TRBD2	TRBJ2-1	CASSQRVGGLAGEIEQFF
TRBV4-2	TRBD2	TRBJ2-1	CASSQEVVAGGREQFF
TRBV12-3/TRBV12-4	.	TRBJ2-2	CASSQGGTGELFF
TRBV6-5	.	TRBJ1-2	CASGPDRIYGYTF
TRBV19	TRBD2	TRBJ2-1	CASTSGAAGEQFF
TRBV6-5	.	TRBJ1-1	CASSYSRLLNTEAFF
TRBV3-1/TRBV3-2	TRBD2	TRBJ2-2	CASSQSGGANTGELFF
TRBV28	TRBD2	TRBJ2-2	CASRTTSGVANTGELFF
TRBV9	.	TRBJ1-4	CASSALTRGGKLFF
TRBV23-1	.	TRBJ2-5	CASSLAGGETQYF
TRBV9	TRBD2	TRBJ2-5	CASSVASGGPETQYF
TRBV19	TRBD1	TRBJ1-5	CASSWDREQPQHF
TRBV19	.	TRBJ2-1	CASSIIRGPNEQFF
TRBV28	TRBD1	TRBJ1-5	CASSFGEGARPQHF
TRBV2	.	TRBJ1-1	CASSGPSGSTEAFF
TRBV6-6	TRBD1	TRBJ2-7	CASSHIDRGSYEQYF
TRBV9	TRBD1	TRBJ2-1	CASSVPQTGPSYNEQFF
TRBV13	.	TRBJ1-1	CASSLVFQNRLRLKEAFF
TRBV9	.	TRBJ2-7	CASSVEAGKQYF
TRBV5-1	TRBD1	TRBJ2-7	CATSQGANYEQYF
TRBV6-5	TRBD1	TRBJ2-1	CASSSKSGTAYNEQFF
TRBV10-3	TRBD2	TRBJ2-7	CAIRAGGGAYEQYF
TRBV6-6	TRBD1	TRBJ1-4	CASSPQGEDEKLFF